The T cell receptor (beta chain) under discussion was sequenced for a study of control samples from healthy donors and cancer patients. V dropped 0 bases and J dropped 4 bases, with 15 bases sitting between them. Germline CDR1 LGHNA, CDR2 YNFKEQ. This CDR3 spans 16 amino acids. Some clones are missing from TCRdb's copy, which holds only in-frame ones; the method was immunoSEQ multiplex PCR. Of about 220,000 clones listed, 90% to 95% are singletons. The clonotype comes from a man over 45 in good health. The sample was blood. The genes are TRBV4-2 and TRBJ1-2, with D maybe TRBD1 (6 bases). DNA for the CDR3: TGTGCCAGCAGCCAAGATCAGGGGACACCGTCCTATGGCTACACCTTC. Translating it yields CASSQDQGTPSYGYTF.